A single sample gave rise to the 14 T cell receptor beta chains below, sequenced in a study of T cells in Graves' hyperthyroidism and ophthalmopathy. Researchers amplified the TCR beta CDR3 regions from RNA transcripts. The HTBI set primed first-round TCR CDR3 RT-PCR. TCRdb processed the multiplex PCR reads anew with MiXCR; each CDR3 protein has one entry. Counted here are about 420,000 distinct CDR3 sequences, 12% to 15% occurring once; the ten biggest clones make up 5% to 6.5%. Source material: blood. The receptors originated from a woman aged 18-29 years with Graves' hyperthyroidism.

This clonotype was seen many times. This chain uses TRBV11-2 with TRBJ2-3; D possibly uses TRBD1 or TRBD2 (5 bases each). Germline V gene lookup returns CDR1 SGHAT and CDR2 FQNNGV. Trimming stripped 3 bases from V and 1 base from J, with 11 bases between. CDR3 length: 15 amino acids. Here the CDR3 reads CASSFRDGRTDTQYF. The CDR3 nucleotides are TGTGCCAGCAGCTTCCGGGACGGACGCACAGATACGCAGTATTTT. The whole variable domain, filled in from reference TRBV11-2 and TRBJ2-3, reads EAGVAQSPRYKIIEKRQSVAFWCNPISGHATLYWYQQILGQGPKLLIQFQNNGVVDDSQLPKDRFSAERLKGVDSTLKIQPAKLEDSAVYLCASSFRDGRTDTQYFGPGTRLTVL.

There are many counts of this clonotype. The rearrangement uses TRBV24-1 and TRBJ1-1; no definite D call. Germline values: CDR1 KGHDR, CDR2 SFDVKD. Trimming left V 1 base short and J 10 bases short, with 12 bases between. There are 13 residues in the CDR3. For the CDR3, the DNA is TGTGCCACCAGTGATTTAAAGTCGGGGAGAGCTTTCTTT. It translates to CATSDLKSGRAFF.

The chain combines TRBV19 with TRBJ2-7; 7 bases align to TRBD1. The V and J ends lost 4 bases and 3 bases, in that order; junction bases with no gene match: 9. Germline V gene data show CDR1 as LNHDA and CDR2 as SQIVND (reference sequence). The CDR3 covers 15 residues. As DNA, the CDR3 is TGTGCCAGTAGTACTTCCGGGACAGCTAACTACGAGCAGTACTTC. Translation gives CASSTSGTANYEQYF.

This clonotype was counted only a few times. The V call is TRBV20-1, the J call TRBJ1-2; no reliable D call. V lost 0 bases, J lost 0 bases, and 17 bases lay in between. CDR3 size: 17 residues. Germline values: CDR1 DFQATT, CDR2 SNEGSKA (reference sequence). CDR3: CSARDPQAPTSNYGYTF. Written as DNA, the CDR3 is TGCAGTGCTAGAGACCCCCAGGCCCCAACTTCTAACTATGGCTACACCTTC.

There are many counts of this clonotype. The rearrangement joins TRBV6-1 to TRBJ1-2; TRBD1 might be the D (5 bases). Trimming removed 3 bases at V and 7 bases at J, with 15 bases between. The CDR3 contains 14 residues. The V gene's germline CDR1 is MNHNS and CDR2 SASEGT. CDR3 region: CASSDYRGPPGYTF. The CDR3 DNA is TGTGCCAGCAGTGATTACCGGGGCCCTCCTGGCTACACCTTC.

This clonotype appeared many times. The chain links TRBV20-1 to TRBJ2-1, with 10 nucleotides matching TRBD2. The germline V gene encodes CDR1 DFQATT and CDR2 SNEGSKA (reference sequence). CDR3 length equals 15 residues. J was trimmed by 6 bases and V by 3 bases; bases with no gene match: 8. Written as DNA, the CDR3 is TGCAGTGCTAGCGCCCTAGCGGGGGCCCTCAATGAGCAGTTCTTC. Protein: CSASALAGALNEQFF.

This clonotype has at least ten counts. The rearrangement joins TRBV5-6 to TRBJ2-2, with 7 bases that match TRBD2. This CDR3 contains 15 residues. V gave up 4 bases and J gave up 1 base; unmatched junction bases: 4. From germline, CDR1 is SGHDT and CDR2 YYEEEE. The CDR3 is CASSNLAVNTGELFF. In DNA form, the CDR3 reads TGTGCCAGCAGCAATCTAGCGGTGAACACCGGGGAGCTGTTTTTT.

The rearrangement joins TRBV29-1 to TRBJ1-2; TRBD1 matches at 8 bases. CDR1 and CDR2 (germline): SQVTM, ANQGSEA. J gave up 8 bases and V 7 bases, and 6 bases lay outside the gene matches. CDR3 length: 11 amino acids. CDR3 bases: TGCAGCGCCCCGACAGGGGCGGGCTACACCTTC. Protein sequence: CSAPTGAGYTF.

This rearrangement joins TRBV12-3 or TRBV12-4 to TRBJ1-5, with 8 bases fitting TRBD1. The ends lost 5 bases at V and 1 base at J; junction bases unmatched: 4. The CDR3 length is 15 residues. CDR3 nucleotide sequence: TGTGCCAGCAGTGTCACAGGGGGAAGCAATCAGCCCCAGCATTTT. Protein product: CASSVTGGSNQPQHF.

There are many counts of this clonotype. The genes are TRBV2 and TRBJ2-3; 7 positions agree with TRBD1. V dropped 7 bases and J dropped 2; count of bases not matched to a gene: 6. Germline loops: CDR1 SNHLY, CDR2 FYNNEI. This CDR3 is built from 14 residues. DNA of the CDR3: TGTGCCAGCAATCGGGACAGAGACACAGATACGCAGTATTTT. Protein sequence: CASNRDRDTDTQYF.

At least ten counts were recorded for this clonotype. The chain carries TRBV11-2 and TRBJ2-1; no clear D gene. The CDR3 is made up of 16 amino acids. CDR1 and CDR2 (germline): SGHAT, FQNNGV. V dropped 1 base and J dropped 8 bases, with 18 bases sitting between them. The CDR3 loop reads CASSLGAGAVLHEQFF. Here the CDR3 DNA reads TGTGCCAGCAGCTTAGGCGCCGGAGCCGTTCTCCATGAGCAGTTCTTC.

The chain joins TRBV6-1 to TRBJ2-2; D unresolved. The ends were cut back, 8 bases at V and 7 bases at J, with 14 bases in the middle. The germline gives CDR1 MNHNS, CDR2 SASEGT. The length of the CDR3 is 13 residues. In DNA, the CDR3 is TGTGCCAGCGCGTCTGTTCGGTACGGGGAGCTGTTTTTT. Its translation: CASASVRYGELFF.

This clonotype was counted at least ten times. The chain carries TRBV7-6 and TRBJ2-1; possible D gene TRBD2, 6 bases. Per the germline V gene, CDR1 is SGHVS and CDR2 is FNYEAQ. The ends were cut back, 5 bases at V and 5 bases at J, with 22 bases in the middle. The CDR3 sequence is 17 residues long. CDR3 sequence reads: CASSAGQRGTKHNEQFF. Written as DNA, the CDR3 is TGTGCCAGCAGCGCGGGCCAGCGCGGGACCAAGCACAATGAGCAGTTCTTC.

This clonotype was recorded many times. The V and J genes are TRBV27 and TRBJ2-7; TRBD2 agrees at 9 bases. Trimming at V came to 5 bases and at J to 0 bases, leaving 5 bases not matched to a gene. Looked up from germline, CDR1 is MNHEY and CDR2 is SMNVEV (reference sequence). This CDR3 is built from 15 residues. The CDR3 region has the DNA TGTGCCAGCAGTGATAGCGGGAGTTACTCCTACGAGCAGTACTTC. Its translation: CASSDSGSYSYEQYF.